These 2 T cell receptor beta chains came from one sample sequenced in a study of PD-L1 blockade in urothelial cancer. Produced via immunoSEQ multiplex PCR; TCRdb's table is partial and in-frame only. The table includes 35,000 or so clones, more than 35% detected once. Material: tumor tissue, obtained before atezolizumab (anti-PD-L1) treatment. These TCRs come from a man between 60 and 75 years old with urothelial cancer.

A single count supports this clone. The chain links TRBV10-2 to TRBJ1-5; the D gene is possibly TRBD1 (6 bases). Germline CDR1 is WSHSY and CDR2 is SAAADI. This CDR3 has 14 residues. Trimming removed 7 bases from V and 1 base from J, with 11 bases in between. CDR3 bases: TGCGCCAGCACCCCAGGGGACAGCAATCAGCCCCAGCATTTT. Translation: CASTPGDSNQPQHF.

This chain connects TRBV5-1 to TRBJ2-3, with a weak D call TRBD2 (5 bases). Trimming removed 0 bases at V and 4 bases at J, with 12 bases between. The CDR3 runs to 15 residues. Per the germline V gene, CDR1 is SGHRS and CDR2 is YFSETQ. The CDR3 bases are TGCGCCAGCAGCTTGGCTAGCTTCGGAGCAGATACGCAGTATTTT. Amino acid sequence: CASSLASFGADTQYF.